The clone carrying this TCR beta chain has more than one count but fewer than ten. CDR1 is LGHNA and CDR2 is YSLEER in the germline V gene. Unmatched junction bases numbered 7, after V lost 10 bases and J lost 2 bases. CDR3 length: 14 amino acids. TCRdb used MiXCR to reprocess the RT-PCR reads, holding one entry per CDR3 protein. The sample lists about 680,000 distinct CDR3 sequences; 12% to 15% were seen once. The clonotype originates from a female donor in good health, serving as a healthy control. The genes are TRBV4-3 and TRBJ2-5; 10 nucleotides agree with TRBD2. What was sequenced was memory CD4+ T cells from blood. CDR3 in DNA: TGCGCCAACCCAGCGGGGGGGGGACAAGAGACCCAGTACTTC. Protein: CANPAGGGQETQYF.